The present entry profiles one TCR beta chain with its context. Its antigen has not been determined. The record has no base qualities; no much larger clone is one base away. The immunoSEQ Assay, a bias-controlled multiplex PCR, was used to amplify TCRbeta CDR3 regions from genomic DNA. The authors' pipeline ran thus. Within the assay, amplification of reference gene primers was used to estimate how many nucleated cells each sample contained. To quantify the absolute abundance of each unique TCRbeta CDR3 rearrangement, sequence reads were collapsed and filtered. For each sample, productive Simpson clonality was calculated as the square root of Simpson's diversity index over productive rearrangements. TCRdb retrieved this table from immuneACCESS and kept in-frame rearrangements only. Not all clones are present; in checked studies, unresolved V genes account for under half, and no reason is known for the remainder. That table furnishes V, J and clone size, whereas the DNA furnished D and trimming. Recorded for this sample are some 200,000 clones; 94% of them occurred a single time. The biggest ten clones account for roughly 0.76% of the sample.

The sample comes from a study of blood T cell repertoires in COVID-19 (TCRdb year 2020). The study in broad terms: Collaborator samples came from the United States, Italy and Spain and covered acute and convalescent phases of COVID-19. The prospective study material was composed of cDNA or gDNA derived from T cells, B-cell-depleted T cells, or PBMCs. The dataset comprised deeply sampled blood TCRbeta repertoires from subjects exposed to, actively infected with, or recovered from COVID-19. The repertoires were released in a freely available public database intended as a resource for research on the immune response to SARS-CoV-2. The samples were drawn from two sources: the first 160 participants of the ongoing ImmuneRACE study, and 1,200 or so subjects contributed by 6 global collaborators. Sample metadata almost always included a de-identified subject ID, COVID-19 status, age in years and sex. Where HLA class I and class II types were available, the types were taken from metadata supplied by the sample provider, not from assay-based typing.

The study at large found these results: How much clinical and demographic metadata was included differed by source and by participant, and the metadata was provided uncurated.

At one collaborating source in Seattle, patients were enrolled during active infection and were followed longitudinally through the course of disease. Each collaborating institution followed its own protocols to collect whole blood in K2EDTA tubes. For TCRbeta analysis, collaborators shipped samples in one of three forms: frozen whole blood, isolated PBMCs, or DNA extracted from either of those sample types. The sequenced sample consisted of peripheral blood. This TCR came from a man aged 25 to 45 with COVID-19, enrolled during active disease.

In nucleotide form, the sequence is TGTGCCAGCAGCCACCTCGAGTGGGGGACTAGTATTTCTGAGCAGTTCTTC. Its protein product is CASSHLEWGTSISEQFF. The V and J segments used are TRBV9 and TRBJ2-1; the junction holds 8 bases that match TRBD2. For this chain, trimming is 4 bases at the V end and 9 bases at the J end, and the number of junction bases without a gene match is 18. Counted from cysteine to phenylalanine, this CDR3 has 17 amino acids. Only the CDR3 DNA stays, 51 bases, in frame from base 1. From the germline V gene, CDR1 is SGDLS and CDR2 is YYNGEE.